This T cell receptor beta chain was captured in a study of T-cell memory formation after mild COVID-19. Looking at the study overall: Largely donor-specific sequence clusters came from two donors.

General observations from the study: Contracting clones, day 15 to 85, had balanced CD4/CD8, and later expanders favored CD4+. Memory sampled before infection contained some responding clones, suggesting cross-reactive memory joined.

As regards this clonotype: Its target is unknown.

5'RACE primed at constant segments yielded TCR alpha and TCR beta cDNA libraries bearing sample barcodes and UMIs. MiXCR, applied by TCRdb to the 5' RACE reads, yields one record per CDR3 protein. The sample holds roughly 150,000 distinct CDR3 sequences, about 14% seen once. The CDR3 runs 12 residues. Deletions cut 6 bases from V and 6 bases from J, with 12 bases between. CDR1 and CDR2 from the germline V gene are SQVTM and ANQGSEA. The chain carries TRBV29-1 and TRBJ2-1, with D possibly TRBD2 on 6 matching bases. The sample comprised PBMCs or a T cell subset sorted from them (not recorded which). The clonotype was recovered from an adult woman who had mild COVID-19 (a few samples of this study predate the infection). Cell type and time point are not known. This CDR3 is CSVVAEGNEQFF. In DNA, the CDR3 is TGCAGCGTGGTGGCGGAGGGCAATGAGCAGTTCTTC.